The 22 T cell receptor beta chains below all came from one sample that was sequenced in a study of T cells in Graves' hyperthyroidism and ophthalmopathy. Researchers amplified the TCR beta CDR3 regions from RNA transcripts. TCR CDR3 underwent first-round RT-PCR with the HTBI primer set. Each CDR3 protein is one row after TCRdb ran MiXCR on the multiplex PCR reads. The data hold a few hundred thousand distinct CDR3 sequences, with 25% observed a single time. The sample consisted of blood. The receptors were gathered from a man between 45 and 60 years old with Graves' hyperthyroidism.

There are many counts of this clonotype. The chain employs TRBV28 and TRBJ2-7; 8 bases map to TRBD1. After removal of 6 bases from V and 2 bases from J, the junction contained 9 bases not matched to a gene. This CDR3 has 15 amino acids. Germline values: CDR1 MDHEN, CDR2 SYDVKM. The CDR3 bases are TGTGCCAGCAGAGCCACAGGGGGACAAGCCTACGAGCAGTACTTC. Protein: CASRATGGQAYEQYF.

This clonotype was seen a few times. The V and J genes are TRBV19 and TRBJ1-3; D unclear. Germline CDR1 reads LNHDA; CDR2 reads SQIVND (reference sequence). This CDR3 contains 13 residues. Trimming took off 4 bases at V and 9 bases at J, with 13 bases between the two ends. The CDR3 DNA reads TGTGCCAGTAGTACGCGGGATACTCGCACCATATATTTT. Translation gives CASSTRDTRTIYF. The entire variable domain, with the rest obtained from reference TRBV19 and TRBJ1-3, is as follows: DGGITQSPKYLFRKEGQNVTLSCEQNLNHDAMYWYRQDPGQGLRLIYYSQIVNDFQKGDIAEGYSVSREKKESFPLTVTSAQKNPTAFYLCASSTRDTRTIYFGEGSWLTVV.

This clonotype was seen a handful of times. The chain is built from TRBV10-2 and TRBJ2-1; 7 bases agree with TRBD2. The CDR3 runs to 15 residues. The V and J ends lost 2 bases and 10 bases, in that order; junction bases with no gene match: 11. Germline CDR1 is WSHSY and CDR2 is SAAADI. The CDR3 nucleotides read TGCGCCAGCAGTGAGAGGACCGGGGACTATTTCGAGCAGTTCTTC. This gives the protein CASSERTGDYFEQFF.

The chain joins TRBV19 to TRBJ2-7; 7 bases match TRBD1. The V gene end was trimmed by 6 bases and the J gene end by 3 bases; junction bases not matched to a gene: 8. Germline V gene data show CDR1 as LNHDA and CDR2 as SQIVND (reference sequence). The CDR3 covers 14 residues. CDR3 nucleotides: TGTGCCAGTAGCCGACAGGGCGAGGGCTACGAGCAGTACTTC. This gives the protein CASSRQGEGYEQYF.

This clonotype was counted at least ten times. The CDR3: CSVEGTSYNEQFF. The CDR3 DNA sequence: TGCAGCGTTGAAGGAACTAGCTACAATGAGCAGTTCTTC. The chain joins TRBV29-1 to TRBJ2-1, with a possible D match to TRBD2 (5 bases). CDR1 SQVTM and CDR2 ANQGSEA come from the germline V gene. The ends were cut back, 1 base at V and 3 bases at J, with 7 bases in the middle. There are 13 residues in the CDR3.

This clonotype has at least ten counts. The V call is TRBV5-1, the J call TRBJ2-7; D is tentatively TRBD1 or TRBD2 (6 bases each). This CDR3 spans 15 amino acids. V was cut by 0 bases and J by 6 bases, with 16 bases left in between. From germline, CDR1 is SGHRS and CDR2 YFSETQ. CDR3 in amino acids: CASSLAGGRTTEQYF. The CDR3 DNA is TGCGCCAGCAGCTTGGCTGGGGGGCGGACGACCGAGCAGTACTTC.

The chain couples TRBV5-1 to TRBJ2-4; the match to TRBD2 covers 7 bases. The CDR3 is made up of 15 amino acids. V shed 1 base and J 6 bases; nucleotides not matched to a gene: 7. Germline V gene sequence: CDR1 SGHRS, CDR2 YFSETQ. As DNA, the CDR3 is TGCGCCAGCAGCTTGATGGCGGGAGATGGAAACATTCAGTACTTC. It encodes CASSLMAGDGNIQYF.

This clonotype turned up a few times. This sequence joins TRBV6-1 and TRBJ2-4; D remains ambiguous. Germline values: CDR1 MNHNS, CDR2 SASEGT. CDR3 length: 13 residues. Trimming left V 6 bases short and J 3 bases short, with 9 bases between. The chain's CDR3 is CASRKVFKNIQYF. The CDR3 DNA sequence: TGTGCCAGCAGGAAGGTTTTCAAAAACATTCAGTACTTC.

There are many counts of this clonotype. This chain uses TRBV3-1 with TRBJ2-7, with 7 bases matching TRBD1. Germline CDR1 reads LGHDT; CDR2 reads YNNKEL (reference sequence). The J segment lost 4 bases and the V segment lost 8 bases, leaving 8 bases of the junction unmatched. The length of the CDR3 is 13 residues. CDR3 in amino acids: CASSTGYEYEQYF. The CDR3 coding sequence is TGTGCCAGCTCGACAGGGTACGAGTACGAGCAGTACTTC.

This clonotype was seen repeatedly, ten times or more. The J gene is TRBJ1-1, the V gene TRBV29-1; 7 bases are a match to TRBD1. This CDR3 contains 13 residues. CDR1 is SQVTM, CDR2 ANQGSEA, per germline. J lost 3 bases, V lost 7 bases, and 8 bases had no gene match. CDR3 bases: TGCAGCGCCCGACAGGGTCGTGACACTGAAGCTTTCTTT. Its protein is CSARQGRDTEAFF. Based on the CDR3 plus reference TRBV29-1 and TRBJ1-1, the full variable domain is SAVISQKPSRDICQRGTSLTIQCQVDSQVTMMFWYRQQPGQSLTLIATANQGSEATYESGFVIDKFPISRPNLTFSTLTVSNMSPEDSSIYLCSARQGRDTEAFFGQGTRLTVV.

The chain couples TRBV27 to TRBJ1-2; a weak D match, TRBD1 (5 bases). This CDR3 has 14 residues. Germline V gene sequence: CDR1 MNHEY, CDR2 SMNVEV (reference sequence). The V and J ends lost 2 bases and 4 bases respectively, with 11 bases between them. The CDR3: CASSLGASPYGYTF. The DNA for the CDR3 is TGTGCCAGCAGTTTAGGGGCGAGTCCCTATGGCTACACCTTC.

This clonotype appeared a few times. This may be a read error: a much more frequent sequence differs by one nucleotide. The chain combines TRBV3-1 with TRBJ1-1; 7 positions agree with TRBD1. With 3 bases clipped from V and 3 bases from J, the junction kept 7 bases outside the gene matches. Per germline, CDR1 LGHDT and CDR2 YNNKEL (reference sequence). The CDR3 runs 15 residues. The CDR3 coding sequence is TGTGCCAGCAGCCACAGACAGGGCGGTCACACTGAAGCTTTCTTT. Amino acids: CASSHRQGGHTEAFF.

This clonotype has a handful of counts. This rearrangement joins TRBV2 to TRBJ2-7; no clear D gene. Germline values: CDR1 SNHLY, CDR2 FYNNEI. The CDR3 length is 11 residues. Trimming took 6 bases from V and 3 from J, leaving 6 bases between them. DNA for the CDR3: TGTGCCAGCAGGCAGGACTACGAGCAGTACTTC. Protein sequence: CASRQDYEQYF.

CDR3 DNA: TGTGCCAGCAGCGACCAGGGGCCCGGGGCCCAGTACTTC. Its protein product is CASSDQGPGAQYF. The V gene is TRBV11-3, the J gene TRBJ2-5; maybe TRBD1 (6 bases). The CDR3 loop spans 13 amino acids. CDR1 and CDR2 from the germline V gene are SGHNT and YENEEA. V was shortened by 5 bases and J by 9 bases, with 16 bases between the two germline ends.

This clonotype has ten or more counts. The chain recombines TRBV6-1 with TRBJ1-1; TRBD1 matches 7 bases. J lost 8 bases, V lost 5 bases, and 8 bases had no gene match. Looked up from germline, CDR1 is MNHNS and CDR2 is SASEGT. This CDR3 is 13 amino acids long. In nucleotides, the CDR3 is TGTGCCAGCAGTTACAATCAGGACAGGGAAGCTTTCTTT. It yields the protein CASSYNQDREAFF.

This chain links TRBV5-1 with TRBJ1-1; a possible D gene is TRBD1 (6 bases). This CDR3 contains 16 residues. Germline lookup yields CDR1 SGHRS and CDR2 YFSETQ. V lost 0 bases and J lost 0, with 12 bases in between. The CDR3 bases are TGCGCCAGCAGCTTGGTCGTGGGGGCCTTGAACACTGAAGCTTTCTTT. Amino acids: CASSLVVGALNTEAFF. The complete variable domain, with remaining parts taken from reference TRBV5-1 and TRBJ1-1, reads KAGVTQTPRYLIKTRGQQVTLSCSPISGHRSVSWYQQTPGQGLQFLFEYFSETQRNKGNFPGRFSGRQFSNSRSEMNVSTLELGDSALYLCASSLVVGALNTEAFFGQGTRLTVV.

V is TRBV7-9 and J is TRBJ2-1, with TRBD2 matching 11 bases. CDR1 and CDR2 from the germline V gene are SEHNR and FQNEAQ (reference sequence). This CDR3 comprises 18 residues. Germline trimming cut 5 bases from V and 2 bases from J; bases unmatched to any gene: 11. This chain's CDR3 is CASSPISASGRTYNEQFF. The CDR3 nucleotides are TGTGCCAGCAGCCCTATCTCGGCTAGCGGGAGGACCTACAATGAGCAGTTCTTC.

This rearrangement joins TRBV6-1 to TRBJ2-7; 9 nucleotides line up with TRBD1. In germline, CDR1 is MNHNS, CDR2 SASEGT. With 7 bases clipped from V and 0 bases from J, the junction kept 4 bases outside the gene matches. CDR3 length: 14 amino acids. CDR3 loop: CASTTGQGSYEQYF. DNA for the CDR3: TGTGCCAGCACTACGGGACAGGGCTCCTACGAGCAGTACTTC.

The chain is built from TRBV2 and TRBJ1-1; D gene uncertain. Germline V lookup: CDR1 SNHLY, CDR2 FYNNEI. Trimming shortened V by 4 bases and J by 1 base, and 7 bases separated the two germline ends. CDR3 size: 13 residues. This chain's CDR3 is CASSVLANTEAFF. DNA for the CDR3: TGTGCCAGCAGTGTCCTTGCGAACACTGAAGCTTTCTTT.

This sequence joins TRBV24-1 and TRBJ1-5; 7 bases map to TRBD1. The length of the CDR3 is 13 residues. The J segment lost 6 bases and the V segment lost 5 bases, leaving 3 bases of the junction unmatched. Germline V CDR1 and CDR2: KGHDR, SFDVKD. CDR3 coding DNA: TGTGCCACCAGTGGACAGGGAAGTCAGCCCCAGCATTTT. This sequence encodes CATSGQGSQPQHF.

The chain links TRBV6-1 to TRBJ2-3; unclear D gene. CDR3 length equals 15 residues. V was clipped by 2 bases and J by 3 bases, with 12 bases between them. The germline CDR1 and CDR2 sequences are MNHNS and SASEGT. The CDR3 loop is CASSEKQKMTDTQYF. The CDR3 DNA is TGTGCCAGCAGTGAAAAACAGAAGATGACAGATACGCAGTATTTT.

Many counts were recorded for this clonotype. The V and J genes are TRBV24-1 and TRBJ2-1, with 7 nucleotides matching TRBD2. The V segment lost 7 bases and the J segment 10 bases; nucleotides outside the gene matches: 15. This CDR3 region has 15 residues. Germline V gene lookup returns CDR1 KGHDR and CDR2 SFDVKD. The CDR3, as DNA: TGTGCCACCAGGAAAACCGGGACTATGGCATCCGAGCAGTTCTTC. The encoded protein is CATRKTGTMASEQFF.